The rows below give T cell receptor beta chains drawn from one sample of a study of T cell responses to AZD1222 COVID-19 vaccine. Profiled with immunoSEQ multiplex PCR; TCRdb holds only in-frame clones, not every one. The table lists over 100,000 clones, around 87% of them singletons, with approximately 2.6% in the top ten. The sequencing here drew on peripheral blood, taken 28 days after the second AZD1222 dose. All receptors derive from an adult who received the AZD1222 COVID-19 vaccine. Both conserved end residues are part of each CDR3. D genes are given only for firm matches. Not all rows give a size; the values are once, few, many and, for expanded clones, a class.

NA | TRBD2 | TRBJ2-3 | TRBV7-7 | TGTGCTAGCAGCCCTCGGGGGGGGAGCACAGATACGCAGTATTTT | CASSPRGGSTDTQYF
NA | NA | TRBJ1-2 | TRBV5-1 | TGCGCCAGCAGCTGGGACGGGGACTACAGGTCGGGTGGCTACACCTTC | CASSWDGDYRSGGYTF
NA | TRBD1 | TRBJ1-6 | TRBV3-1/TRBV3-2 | TGTGCCAGCAGCGGTACAGGGGGCCATTCACCCCTCCACTTT | CASSGTGGHSPLHF
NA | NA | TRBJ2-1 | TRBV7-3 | TGTGCCAGCAGCTTAAATGCAGGGGCTGCCTACAATGAGCAGTTCTTC | CASSLNAGAAYNEQFF
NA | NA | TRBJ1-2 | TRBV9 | TGTGCCAGCAGCGTAGGGTCTCCTGAGTGGGGCTACACCTTC | CASSVGSPEWGYTF
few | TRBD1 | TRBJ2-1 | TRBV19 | TGTGCCAGTAGAACCGGGACAGGGTACGGTGAGCAGTTCTTC | CASRTGTGYGEQFF
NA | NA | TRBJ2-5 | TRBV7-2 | TGTGCCAGCAGCCAAGGGGGGACCACGCAAGAGACCCAGTACTTC | CASSQGGTTQETQYF
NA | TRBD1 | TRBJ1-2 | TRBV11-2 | TGTGCCAGCAGCTTCATGCGGACAGGGGGCGTAGGCTACACCTTC | CASSFMRTGGVGYTF
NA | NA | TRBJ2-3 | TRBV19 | TGTGCCAGTAGTATAGTTGGGGCTACCCTCGTTAGCACAGATACGCAGTATTTT | CASSIVGATLVSTDTQYF
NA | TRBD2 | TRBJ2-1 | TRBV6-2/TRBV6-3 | TGTGCCAGCAGTTACTCCCCCCCTGGGGGGGTTTACAATGAGCAGTTCTTC | CASSYSPPGGVYNEQFF
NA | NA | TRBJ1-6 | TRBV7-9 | TGTGCCAGCAGCTATCCGGGTTCACCCCTCCACTTT | CASSYPGSPLHF
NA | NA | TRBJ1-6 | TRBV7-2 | TGTGCCAGCAGCTTAGCTATTGCGAGCCCTAATTCACCCCTCCACTTT | CASSLAIASPNSPLHF
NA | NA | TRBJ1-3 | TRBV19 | TGTGCCAGTAACCTTGGTGGGGCTGGAAACACCATATATTTT | CASNLGGAGNTIYF
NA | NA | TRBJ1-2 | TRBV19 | TGTGCCAGTAGTATTCTGGCAGGGCTCAGCTATGGCTACACCTTC | CASSILAGLSYGYTF
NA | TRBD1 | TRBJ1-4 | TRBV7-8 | TGTGCCAGCAGCCTGGACAGGGGGACTCGTCGGAATGAAAAACTGTTTTTT | CASSLDRGTRRNEKLFF
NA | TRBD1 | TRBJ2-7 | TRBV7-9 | TGTGCCAGCAGCGAGACAGGGACCTCCTACGAGCAGTACTTC | CASSETGTSYEQYF
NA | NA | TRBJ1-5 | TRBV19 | TGTGCCAGTAGTATCGGTGCAGGGCCGTATAGCAATCAGCCCCAGCATTTT | CASSIGAGPYSNQPQHF
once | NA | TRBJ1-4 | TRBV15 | TGTGCCACCAGCAGAAAATCGAATGAAAAACTGTTTTTT | CATSRKSNEKLFF
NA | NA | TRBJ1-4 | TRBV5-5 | TGTGCCAGCGGGGAGCGGGCGTCTAATGAAAAACTGTTTTTT | CASGERASNEKLFF
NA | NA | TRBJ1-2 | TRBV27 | TGTGCCAGCAGTTTACACACCACCTATGGCTACACCTTC | CASSLHTTYGYTF
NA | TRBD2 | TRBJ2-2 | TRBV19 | TGTGCCAGTAGTCGGGTAGCGGGGGGCCCGAACACCGGGGAGCTGTTTTTT | CASSRVAGGPNTGELFF
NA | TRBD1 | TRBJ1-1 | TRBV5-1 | TGCGCCAGCAGCCGTCAAGGACAGGGCTATGGCACTGAAGCTTTCTTT | CASSRQGQGYGTEAFF
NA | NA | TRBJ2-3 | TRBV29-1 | TGCAGCACCTTTGGGGCTTCGAACACAGATACGCAGTATTTT | CSTFGASNTDTQYF
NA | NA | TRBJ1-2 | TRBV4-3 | TGCGCCAGCAGCCCCGAGTTGGGTAACTATGGCTACACCTTC | CASSPELGNYGYTF
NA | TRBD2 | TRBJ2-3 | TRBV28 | TGTGCCAGCAGTTCCTTCTTACGGGGGGAACCAGCTGGTACGCAGTATTTT | CASSSFLRGEPAGTQYF
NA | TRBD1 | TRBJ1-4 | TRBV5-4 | TGTGCCAGCAGCCTAGGGACAGGGGGTGGCGAAAAACTGTTTTTT | CASSLGTGGGEKLFF
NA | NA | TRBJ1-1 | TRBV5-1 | TGCGCCAGCACAATTGTACCCGACACTGAAGCTTTCTTT | CASTIVPDTEAFF
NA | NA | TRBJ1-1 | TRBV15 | TGTGCCACCAGCAGAGATCGGGGGCAGGCCCCTGAAGCTTTCTTT | CATSRDRGQAPEAFF
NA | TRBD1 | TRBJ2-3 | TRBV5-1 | TGCGCCAGCAGCCCGGGACAGAGTAGGGATACGCAGTATTTT | CASSPGQSRDTQYF
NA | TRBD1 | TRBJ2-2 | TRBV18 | TGTGCCAGCTCACCACTTCCAGGCTACAGGGGAGCAAACACCGGGGAGCTGTTTTTT | CASSPLPGYRGANTGELFF
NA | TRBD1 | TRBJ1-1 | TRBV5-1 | TGCGCCAGCAGCGTGGACAGGGCCAGTGCTGAAGCTTTCTTT | CASSVDRASAEAFF
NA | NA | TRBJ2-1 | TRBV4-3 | TGCGCCAGCAGCCAAGATTGGGCAGCTTACAATGAGCAGTTCTTC | CASSQDWAAYNEQFF
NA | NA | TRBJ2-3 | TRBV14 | TGTGCCAGCAGCCACCACCCAACTAGGGGGGTAAATCTGGATACGCAGTATTTT | CASSHHPTRGVNLDTQYF
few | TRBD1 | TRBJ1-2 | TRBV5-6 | TGTGCCAGCAGCTTCTTCGGGACAGGGGGCGCTAACTATGGCTACACCTTC | CASSFFGTGGANYGYTF
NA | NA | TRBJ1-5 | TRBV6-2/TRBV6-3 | TGTGCCAGCAGTTACTCCAGGGTTGGGAATCAGCCCCAGCATTTT | CASSYSRVGNQPQHF
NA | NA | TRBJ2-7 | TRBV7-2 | TGTGCCAGCAGCCTTCGCGGCAGGGGGGTAGGGGAGCAGTACTTC | CASSLRGRGVGEQYF
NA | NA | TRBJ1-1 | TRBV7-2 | TGTGCCAGCAGCTTATCCGCAGGGACAGCTTTCTTT | CASSLSAGTAFF
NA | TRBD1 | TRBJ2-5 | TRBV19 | TGTGCCAGTAGTATGACCGGGACAGGGGGCGAAGAGACCCAGTACTTC | CASSMTGTGGEETQYF
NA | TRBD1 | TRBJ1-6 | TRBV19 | TGTGCCAGTAGTATATACAGGGGCGATTCACCCCTCCACTTT | CASSIYRGDSPLHF
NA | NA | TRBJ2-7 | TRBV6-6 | TGTGCCAGCAGTTACAGGGACTCCTACGAGCAGTACTTC | CASSYRDSYEQYF
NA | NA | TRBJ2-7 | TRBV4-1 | TGCGCCAGCAGCCAAGATTTTCCGAGGCCCGAGCAGTACTTC | CASSQDFPRPEQYF
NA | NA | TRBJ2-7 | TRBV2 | TGTGCCAGCAGTGAAAGGCGCAGGGTCGGCTACGAGCAGTACTTC | CASSERRRVGYEQYF
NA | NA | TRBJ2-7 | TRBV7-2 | TGTGCCAGCAGCTTAGGTACGGGGCCCGAATACGAGCAGTACTTC | CASSLGTGPEYEQYF
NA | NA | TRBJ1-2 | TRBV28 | TGTGCCAGCAGCGCGGGGGGCAGCTATGGCTACACCTTC | CASSAGGSYGYTF
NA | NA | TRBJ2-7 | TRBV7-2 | TGTGCCAGCAGCTTATCGGCAGGGGTCCCCTACGAGCAGTACTTC | CASSLSAGVPYEQYF
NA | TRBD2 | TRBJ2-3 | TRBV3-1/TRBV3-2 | TGTGCCAGCAGCCAATTCGGGGGGGCCTCAGATACGCAGTATTTT | CASSQFGGASDTQYF
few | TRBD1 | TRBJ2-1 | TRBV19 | TGTGCCAGTAGTATAGGGCAGGGGGCCCTCAATGAGCAGTTCTTC | CASSIGQGALNEQFF
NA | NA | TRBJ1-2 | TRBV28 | TGTGCCAGCAGTTTAAAGGGAATGGGCTACACCTTC | CASSLKGMGYTF
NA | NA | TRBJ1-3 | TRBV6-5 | TGTGCCAGCATGTCCGCACGCTCTGGAAACACCATATATTTT | CASMSARSGNTIYF
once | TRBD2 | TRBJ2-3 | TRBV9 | TGTGCCAGCAGCGTTCTGACTAGCGGAGATACGCAGTATTTT | CASSVLTSGDTQYF
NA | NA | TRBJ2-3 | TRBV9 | TGTGCCAGCAGCTCGCCGGGAACAGATACGCAGTATTTT | CASSSPGTDTQYF
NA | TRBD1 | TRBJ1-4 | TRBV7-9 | TGTGCCAGCAGCTCCCGGGACAGATATAATGAAAAACTGTTTTTT | CASSSRDRYNEKLFF
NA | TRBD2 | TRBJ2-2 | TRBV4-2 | TGTGCCAGCAGCTTGATCGTAGCGGGGGCCACCGGGGAGCTGTTTTTT | CASSLIVAGATGELFF
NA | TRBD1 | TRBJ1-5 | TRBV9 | TGTGCCAGCAGCGCTTCGGGACAGGGGACTCAGCCCCAGCATTTT | CASSASGQGTQPQHF
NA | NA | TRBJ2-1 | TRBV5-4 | TGTGCCAGCACACGGGGGGCGGGCAATGAGCAGTTCTTC | CASTRGAGNEQFF
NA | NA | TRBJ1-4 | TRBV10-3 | TGTGCCATCAGTGAGGGGGCTCGAGGTAATGAAAAACTGTTTTTT | CAISEGARGNEKLFF
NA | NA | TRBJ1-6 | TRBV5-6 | TGTGCCAGCAGCTTGGGCAGGGATTCACCCCTCCACTTT | CASSLGRDSPLHF
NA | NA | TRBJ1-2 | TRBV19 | TGTGCCAGTACCACTCTTAACTATGGCTACACCTTC | CASTTLNYGYTF
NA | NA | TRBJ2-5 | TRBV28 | TGTGCCAGCAGTTTAACAGCGGAGACCCAGTACTTC | CASSLTAETQYF
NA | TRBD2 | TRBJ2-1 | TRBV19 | TGTGCCAGTAGACCCGGGACTAGTGCCTACAATGAGCAGTTCTTC | CASRPGTSAYNEQFF